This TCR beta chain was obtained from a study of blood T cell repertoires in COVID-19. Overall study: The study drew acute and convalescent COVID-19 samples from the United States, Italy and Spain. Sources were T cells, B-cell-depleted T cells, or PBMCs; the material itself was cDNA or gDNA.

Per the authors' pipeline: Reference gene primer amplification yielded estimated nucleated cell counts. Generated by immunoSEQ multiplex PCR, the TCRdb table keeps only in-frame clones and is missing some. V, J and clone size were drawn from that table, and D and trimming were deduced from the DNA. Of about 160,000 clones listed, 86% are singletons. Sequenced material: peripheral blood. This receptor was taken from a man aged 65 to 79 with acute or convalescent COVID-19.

The CDR3 spells CASSRSGGDTGELFF. In DNA, the CDR3 is TGTGCCAGCAGCCGTAGCGGGGGCGACACCGGGGAGCTGTTTTTT. The chain links TRBV7-9 to TRBJ2-2, with 9 positions matching TRBD2. The CDR3 is made up of 15 amino acids. Looked up from germline, CDR1 is SEHNR and CDR2 is FQNEAQ (reference sequence). The V segment lost 5 bases and the J segment 3 bases; nucleotides outside the gene matches: 4.